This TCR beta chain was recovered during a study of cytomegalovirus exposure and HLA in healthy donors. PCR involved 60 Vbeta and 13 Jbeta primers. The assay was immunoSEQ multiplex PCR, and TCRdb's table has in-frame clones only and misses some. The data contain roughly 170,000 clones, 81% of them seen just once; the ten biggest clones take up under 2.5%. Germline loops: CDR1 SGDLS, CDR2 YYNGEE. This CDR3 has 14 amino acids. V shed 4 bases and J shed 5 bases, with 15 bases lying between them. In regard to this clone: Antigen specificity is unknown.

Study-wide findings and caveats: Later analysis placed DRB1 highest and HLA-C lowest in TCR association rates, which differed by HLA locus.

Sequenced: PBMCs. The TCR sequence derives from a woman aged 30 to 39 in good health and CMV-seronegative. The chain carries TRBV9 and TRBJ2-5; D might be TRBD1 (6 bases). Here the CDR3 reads CASSRTRGIETQYF. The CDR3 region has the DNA TGTGCCAGCAGCAGGACCAGGGGTATTGAGACCCAGTACTTC.